This TCR beta chain is drawn from a study of cytomegalovirus exposure and HLA in healthy donors. Researchers ran the PCR with 60 Vbeta and 13 Jbeta primers. The repertoire was sequenced with immunoSEQ multiplex PCR; TCRdb's copy has only in-frame clones and lacks some. The repertoire holds 100,000 to 150,000 clones, with approximately 80% as singletons. Looked up from germline, CDR1 is KGHSH and CDR2 is LQKENI. The length of the CDR3 is 14 residues. Worth noting for this clone: Mismatch with germline at one junction end may stem from a read error.

The receptor was derived from a woman between 18 and 30 years old in good health and CMV-seronegative. What was sequenced was PBMCs. J is TRBJ1-2 and V is TRBV18; D perhaps matches TRBD1 (5 bases). The CDR3 loop reads CASSPVGAESGYTF. In DNA form, the CDR3 reads TGTGCCAGTTCACCGGTAGGGGCGGAGAGCGGCTACACCTTC.